Each of the 27 T cell receptor beta chains below was sequenced from the same sample in a study of vaccination effects on CD4 cells after COVID-19. Here immunoSEQ multiplex PCR was the method, and the copy in TCRdb shows in-frame clones only, minus some. The sample lists 25,000 to 30,000 clones; approximately 65% were seen once. Once cultured for 10 days, the cells underwent separation to obtain CD4+ T cells. Their antigens remain unidentified. Sequences were derived from CD4+ T cells from PBMCs cultured without peptide, sampled before COVID-19 vaccination. These receptors came from a human donor who received a COVID-19 vaccine.

The chain employs TRBV7-9 and TRBJ1-4; TRBD1 might be the D (5 bases). CDR3 length: 14 amino acids. The germline V gene encodes CDR1 SEHNR and CDR2 FQNEAQ (reference sequence). V lost 1 base and J 7 bases, leaving 10 bases between the germline ends. The CDR3: CASSLDGAGEKLFF. DNA for the CDR3: TGTGCCAGCAGCTTAGATGGGGCTGGTGAAAAACTGTTTTTT.

The sample holds a few counts of this clone. The chain recombines TRBV9 with TRBJ1-4, with D possibly being TRBD1 (5 bases). Trimming shortened V by 2 bases and J by 8 bases, and 16 bases separated the two germline ends. CDR3 size: 15 residues. Germline V lookup: CDR1 SGDLS, CDR2 YYNGEE. Here the CDR3 DNA reads TGTGCCAGCAGCGTCGGGTCGGGGAGGGGCGAAAAACTGTTTTTT. It encodes CASSVGSGRGEKLFF.

The V and J genes are TRBV19 and TRBJ1-5, with 9 bases that match TRBD1. The CDR3 contains 14 residues. After removal of 5 bases from V and 10 bases from J, the junction contained 9 bases not matched to a gene. In germline, CDR1 is LNHDA, CDR2 SQIVND (reference sequence). The CDR3 nucleotides are TGTGCCAGTAGTGCCGGGACAGGGTTATACCCCCAGCATTTT. Translation: CASSAGTGLYPQHF.

The CDR3 here is CASSRLAGKFSEQFF. Here the CDR3 DNA reads TGTGCCAGCAGCCGACTAGCGGGGAAATTTAGTGAGCAGTTCTTC. The chain couples TRBV6-4 to TRBJ2-1; TRBD2 matches 11 bases. This CDR3 region has 15 residues. Unmatched junction bases numbered 10, after V lost 6 bases and J lost 9 bases. In germline, CDR1 is MRHNA, CDR2 SNTAGT.

The chain recombines TRBV19 with TRBJ2-6, with unresolved D. Trimming pared 3 bases from V and 4 bases from J, leaving 10 bases between. CDR1 and CDR2 from the germline V gene are LNHDA and SQIVND (reference sequence). This CDR3 spans 15 amino acids. CDR3 DNA: TGTGCCAGTAGTATCGTTCTGGCCGGGGCCAACGTCCTGACTTTC. This encodes CASSIVLAGANVLTF.

This chain joins TRBV3-1 (or the pseudogene TRBV3-2) and TRBJ2-1; 8 bases line up with TRBD2. V shed 4 bases, J shed 6 bases, and the junction held 8 bases outside the gene matches. Germline V gives CDR1 LGHDT, CDR2 YNNKEL (reference sequence). This CDR3 has 15 residues. CDR3 region: CASSPQGLVINEQFF. CDR3 nucleotide sequence: TGTGCCAGCAGCCCCCAGGGACTAGTCATCAATGAGCAGTTCTTC.

The rearrangement joins TRBV29-1 to TRBJ2-1, with 13 bases that match TRBD2. Germline CDR1 SQVTM, CDR2 ANQGSEA. CDR3 length equals 15 residues. V was clipped by 6 bases and J by 7 bases; unmatched bases: 9. CDR3 DNA: TGCAGCGTAGAGGGACTAGCGGGACGGTGGAATGAGCAGTTCTTC. It encodes CSVEGLAGRWNEQFF.

The chain recombines TRBV7-9 with TRBJ1-2, with D hard to call. V was cut by 1 base and J by 7 bases, with 7 bases left in between. Germline CDR1 SEHNR, CDR2 FQNEAQ (reference sequence). The CDR3 runs 12 residues. CDR3 amino acids: CASSLVRAGYTF. In nucleotides, the CDR3 is TGTGCCAGCAGCTTAGTTCGTGCTGGCTACACCTTC.

This clone was detected only a few times. The chain recombines TRBV2 with TRBJ1-4, with 7 positions matching TRBD1. This CDR3 has 13 residues. Losses at the gene ends were 6 bases for V and 7 bases for J; bases not matched to a gene: 5. Germline assignment: CDR1 SNHLY and CDR2 FYNNEI. The CDR3 loop is CASSADRVEKLFF. The CDR3 coding sequence is TGTGCCAGCAGCGCTGACAGGGTTGAAAAACTGTTTTTT.

The chain joins TRBV6-6 to TRBJ1-1, with 10 nucleotides matching TRBD1. CDR3 length: 17 amino acids. Trimming cost V 5 bases and J 0 bases; bases outside gene matches: 9. CDR1 and CDR2 from the germline V gene are MNHNY and SVGAGI (reference sequence). The CDR3 reads CASSPWDRGIMNTEAFF. The CDR3 DNA follows: TGTGCCAGCAGTCCTTGGGACAGGGGAATAATGAACACTGAAGCTTTCTTT.

The chain joins TRBV2 to TRBJ1-2; D not resolved. Germline CDR1 SNHLY, CDR2 FYNNEI. The CDR3 has 11 residues. The V end was cut by 3 bases, the J end by 6 bases, with 5 bases between. The CDR3 loop is CASSDRHGYTF. DNA for the CDR3: TGTGCCAGCAGTGATCGCCATGGCTACACCTTC.

This chain uses TRBV6-5 with TRBJ2-7; D remains ambiguous. Germline CDR1 reads MNHEY; CDR2 reads SVGAGI. The CDR3 has 13 residues. Between the trimmed V and J ends, which lost 8 bases and 4 bases, there was a span of 15 bases. The CDR3 region is CASLDVNGYEQYF. The CDR3 DNA follows: TGTGCCAGCCTTGATGTTAATGGATACGAGCAGTACTTC.

The rearrangement uses TRBV19 and TRBJ1-5; D gene ambiguous. The CDR3 runs 15 residues. Germline lookup yields CDR1 LNHDA and CDR2 SQIVND (reference sequence). The V end was cut by 1 base, the J end by 1 base, with 8 bases between. CDR3 region: CASSIVPYSNQPQHF. CDR3 nucleotides: TGTGCCAGTAGTATAGTCCCATACAGCAATCAGCCCCAGCATTTT.

CDR3 nucleotides: TGTGCCAGCAGCTTAGAAGGAAGACGGAGCGGGTCGACTGAAGCTTTCTTT. This codes for CASSLEGRRSGSTEAFF. V gene TRBV11-2 combines with J gene TRBJ1-1; D is ambiguous. The V gene lost 0 bases and the J gene lost 5 bases, with 19 bases spanning the gap. The CDR3 covers 17 residues. The V gene's germline CDR1 is SGHAT and CDR2 FQNNGV.

This chain joins TRBV30 and TRBJ2-5, with unresolved D. The CDR3 extends over 13 amino acids. Deletions cut 0 bases from V and 4 bases from J, with 9 bases between. CDR1 and CDR2 (germline): GTSNPN, SVGIG (reference sequence). The DNA of the CDR3 is TGTGCCTGGAGTGTAACTGTAGCAGAGACCCAGTACTTC. Translation: CAWSVTVAETQYF.

The rearrangement uses TRBV3-1 (or the pseudogene TRBV3-2) and TRBJ2-7; D is unclear. Germline assignment: CDR1 LGHDT and CDR2 YNNKEL (reference sequence). Trimming took off 1 base at V and 2 bases at J, with 15 bases between the two ends. The CDR3 spans 16 residues. CDR3 nucleotide sequence: TGTGCCAGCAGCCAAGCCCAAAATACTAACGCCTACGAGCAGTACTTC. Residues: CASSQAQNTNAYEQYF.

CDR3 DNA sequence: TGTGCCAGCAGCTTAGATGGGAGCGGGAGGGCCCATGAGCAGTTCTTC. It codes for CASSLDGSGRAHEQFF. The rearrangement links TRBV7-9 to TRBJ2-1; 10 positions match TRBD2. Germline lookup yields CDR1 SEHNR and CDR2 FQNEAQ (reference sequence). The V and J ends lost 1 base and 8 bases, in that order; junction bases with no gene match: 8. CDR3 length: 16 residues.

The V and J genes are TRBV2 and TRBJ2-1; TRBD2 matches 10 bases. Unmatched junction bases numbered 13, after V lost 7 bases and J lost 4 bases. Germline CDR1 reads SNHLY; CDR2 reads FYNNEI. CDR3 length equals 17 residues. In DNA, the CDR3 is TGTGCCAGCAAAGGGCACTTCGGACTAGCGGCTTACAATGAGCAGTTCTTC. Translating gives CASKGHFGLAAYNEQFF.

The rearrangement links TRBV3-1 (or the pseudogene TRBV3-2) to TRBJ2-7; D call uncertain. The CDR3 runs 15 residues. Trimming stripped 1 base from V and 1 base from J, with 11 bases between. Germline V gives CDR1 LGHDT, CDR2 YNNKEL (reference sequence). The CDR3 DNA reads as TGTGCCAGCAGCCAAGGCCAGGTTGAATCCTACGAGCAGTACTTC. Its protein product is CASSQGQVESYEQYF.

In its sample, this clone was seen once. The DNA of the CDR3 is TGTGCCAGCAGTAGAGAAATACACGATGAGCAGTTCTTC. Translated: CASSREIHDEQFF. The chain recombines TRBV6-4 with TRBJ2-1; D ambiguous. Germline values: CDR1 MRHNA, CDR2 SNTAGT. V was trimmed by 5 bases and J by 8 bases, leaving 13 bases between them. The CDR3 totals 13 residues.

The chain employs TRBV6-6 and TRBJ1-1; the D is unclear. Trimming stripped 2 bases from V and 3 bases from J, with 7 bases between. This CDR3 has 13 residues. Germline CDR1 MNHNY, CDR2 SVGAGI (reference sequence). Written as DNA, the CDR3 is TGTGCCAGCAGTTACCGAGAGGACACTGAAGCTTTCTTT. Translation: CASSYREDTEAFF.

This chain joins TRBV2 and TRBJ1-6; D is uncertain. From germline, CDR1 is SNHLY and CDR2 FYNNEI. Between the trimmed V and J ends, which lost 3 bases and 7 bases, there was a span of 10 bases. This CDR3 has 14 amino acids. The CDR3 loop reads CASSDITVNSPLHF. The CDR3 DNA reads TGTGCCAGCAGTGATATAACAGTGAATTCACCCCTCCACTTT.

This chain uses TRBV3-1 (or the pseudogene TRBV3-2) with TRBJ1-6; 8 positions match TRBD1. The CDR3 covers 16 residues. CDR1 and CDR2 from the germline V gene are LGHDT and YNNKEL (reference sequence). The ends lost 2 bases at V and 7 bases at J; junction bases unmatched: 7. CDR3 amino acids: CASSQQTGARNSPLHF. The CDR3 nucleotides read TGTGCCAGCAGCCAACAGACAGGGGCCAGAAATTCACCCCTCCACTTT.

This clone has only a few counts. The J gene is TRBJ2-7, the V gene TRBV19; 14 bases map to TRBD2. The CDR3 runs 14 residues. CDR1 and CDR2 from the germline V gene are LNHDA and SQIVND (reference sequence). The trim removed 6 bases at V and 6 bases at J, leaving 4 bases unmatched. The chain's CDR3 is CASRPGLAGAEQYF. The CDR3 region has the DNA TGTGCCAGTAGGCCGGGACTAGCGGGAGCCGAGCAGTACTTC.

This sequence joins TRBV25-1 and TRBJ2-6; D is ambiguous. V gave up 1 base and J gave up 0 bases, with 7 bases separating them. The germline gives CDR1 MGHDK, CDR2 SYGVNS. The CDR3 runs 16 residues. The CDR3 sequence is CASSEFWSSGANVLTF. The CDR3 coding sequence is TGTGCCAGCAGTGAATTCTGGTCCTCTGGGGCCAACGTCCTGACTTTC.

Here the CDR3 DNA reads TGTGCCAGCAGCTTAGTTTGGGGGTACAATCAGCCCCAGCATTTT. It is translated as CASSLVWGYNQPQHF. The rearrangement uses TRBV7-8 and TRBJ1-5; tentatively, D is TRBD1 (5 bases). The length of the CDR3 is 15 residues. CDR1 SGHVS and CDR2 FQNEAQ come from the germline V gene. Between the trimmed V and J ends, which lost 1 base and 3 bases, there was a span of 10 bases.

This clone has just one count. The chain links TRBV19 to TRBJ1-2, with no clear D. Germline V gene data show CDR1 as LNHDA and CDR2 as SQIVND (reference sequence). Trimming left V 11 bases short and J 8 bases short, with 21 bases between. The CDR3 runs to 13 residues. CDR3: CAASSIAGVGYTF. CDR3 DNA: TGTGCCGCCAGTAGTATCGCCGGGGTAGGCTACACCTTC.